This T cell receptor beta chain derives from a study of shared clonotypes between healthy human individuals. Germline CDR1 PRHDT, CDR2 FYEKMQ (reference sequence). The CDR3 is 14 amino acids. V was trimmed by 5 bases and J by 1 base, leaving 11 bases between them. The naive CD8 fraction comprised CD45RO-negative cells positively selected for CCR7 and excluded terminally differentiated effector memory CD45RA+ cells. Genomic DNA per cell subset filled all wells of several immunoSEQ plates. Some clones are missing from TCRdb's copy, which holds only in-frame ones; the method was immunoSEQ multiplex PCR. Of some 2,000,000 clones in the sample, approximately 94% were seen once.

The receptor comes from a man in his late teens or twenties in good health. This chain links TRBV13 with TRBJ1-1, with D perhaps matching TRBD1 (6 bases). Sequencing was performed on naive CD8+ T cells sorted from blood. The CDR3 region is CASSRRTENTEAFF. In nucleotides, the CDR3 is TGTGCCAGCAGCCGCCGGACAGAGAACACTGAAGCTTTCTTT.